The 31 T cell receptor beta chains reported below all come from one sample, sequenced in a study of radiation and T cells in renal cell carcinoma. The time point denotes: blood 4 weeks post-SBRT, at nephrectomy. Described treatment: 15 Gy SBRT to primary tumor, nephrectomy 4 weeks later. The method was immunoSEQ multiplex PCR; TCRdb's version includes in-frame clones alone and lacks a portion of them. The sample includes about 86,000 clones, 85% seen only once; the top ten take under 10%. Source: blood, taken from a patient whose treatment included radiotherapy and nephrectomy. The source is a man aged 50 to 60 with renal cell carcinoma.

Within the sample, this clone is medium-sized. This sequence joins TRBV20-1 and TRBJ1-4, with no clear D. CDR1 is DFQATT and CDR2 is SNEGSKA in the germline V gene (reference sequence). The V end lost 5 bases, the J end lost 6 bases, and 7 bases lay between the germline ends. This CDR3 is built from 11 residues. CDR3 DNA sequence: TGCAGTGCTTCTAGGCATGAAAAACTGTTTTTT. This codes for CSASRHEKLFF.

The rearrangement uses TRBV11-2 and TRBJ2-5, with D maybe TRBD1 (6 bases). Germline CDR1 and CDR2: SGHAT and FQNNGV. This CDR3 region has 15 residues. Trimming cost V 6 bases and J 5 bases, with 19 bases left between them. This CDR3 is CASRIVQGPRETQYF. In DNA, the CDR3 is TGTGCCAGCAGGATTGTACAGGGACCGCGGGAGACCCAGTACTTC. Full variable domain (missing parts from reference TRBV11-2 and TRBJ2-5): EAGVAQSPRYKIIEKRQSVAFWCNPISGHATLYWYQQILGQGPKLLIQFQNNGVVDDSQLPKDRFSAERLKGVDSTLKIQPAKLEDSAVYLCASRIVQGPRETQYFGPGTRLLVL.

This clone occurred once. The chain links TRBV10-1 to TRBJ2-3; 9 bases are shared with TRBD2. After removal of 5 bases from V and 6 bases from J, the junction contained 6 bases not matched to a gene. This CDR3 contains 14 residues. The germline gives CDR1 WNHNN, CDR2 SYGVQD (reference sequence). Here the CDR3 DNA reads TGCGCCAGCAGTAGGGGACTAGCTGCGGATACGCAGTATTTT. Translated, it gives CASSRGLAADTQYF.

This sequence joins TRBV5-6 and TRBJ2-7; D remains ambiguous. CDR3 size: 12 residues. Trimming cost V 3 bases and J 6 bases, with 10 bases left between them. From germline, CDR1 is SGHDT and CDR2 YYEEEE. The CDR3 bases are TGTGCCAGCAGCTCGGTTCTTTCCGAGCAGTACTTC. It yields the protein CASSSVLSEQYF.

The rearrangement links TRBV5-5 to TRBJ1-6, with D maybe TRBD1 (5 bases). V was shortened by 2 bases and J by 4 bases, with 7 bases between the two germline ends. The germline V gene has CDR1 SGHKS and CDR2 YYEKEE (reference sequence). The CDR3 is 14 residues long. This CDR3 reads CASSFQGYNSPLHF. CDR3 bases: TGTGCCAGCAGCTTCCAGGGATATAATTCACCCCTCCACTTT.

The rearrangement uses TRBV7-2 and TRBJ1-2; 8 nucleotides line up with TRBD1. CDR1 is SGHTA, CDR2 FQGNSA, per germline. This CDR3 is 13 amino acids long. Unmatched junction bases numbered 5, after V lost 6 bases and J lost 5 bases. CDR3: CASRPGQGYGYTF. The CDR3 DNA sequence: TGTGCCAGCAGACCAGGACAGGGATATGGCTACACCTTC.

This chain links TRBV28 with TRBJ2-1; 9 bases match TRBD2. CDR3 length: 13 amino acids. The germline V gene has CDR1 MDHEN and CDR2 SYDVKM. V gave up 10 bases and J gave up 12 bases; unmatched junction bases: 13. CDR3 bases: TGTGCCACCGCCGGGACTAGCTCAGGGGGGCAGTTCTTC. It is translated as CATAGTSSGGQFF.

The chain couples TRBV6-1 to TRBJ1-1; D possibly corresponds to TRBD1 (5 bases). This CDR3 has 15 amino acids. Trimming pared 3 bases from V and 4 bases from J, leaving 15 bases between. Germline V gene sequence: CDR1 MNHNS, CDR2 SASEGT. This chain's CDR3 is CASSDTPQAGTEAFF. The DNA for the CDR3 is TGTGCCAGCAGTGATACCCCACAGGCGGGCACTGAAGCTTTCTTT.

This clone appeared once. The chain uses TRBV27 and TRBJ2-3; D may be TRBD1 (5 bases). Germline V CDR1 and CDR2: MNHEY, SMNVEV (reference sequence). CDR3 length: 14 residues. V lost 3 bases, J lost 8 bases, and 15 bases lay in between. CDR3 in DNA: TGTGCCAGCAGTTTTGCACAGGCGGCAGGTACGCAGTATTTT. This codes for CASSFAQAAGTQYF.

This clone has a single count. The rearrangement links TRBV6-5 to TRBJ2-1, with a possible D match to TRBD2 (6 bases). This CDR3 contains 14 residues. Germline CDR1 is MNHEY and CDR2 is SVGAGI. V was shortened by 7 bases and J by 10 bases, with 20 bases between the two germline ends. The CDR3 DNA sequence: TGTGCCAGCAAGCCCGCGGGACTCGCCCCGGAGCAGTTCTTC. It yields the protein CASKPAGLAPEQFF.

The CDR3 here is CASSLARRVDTEAFF. The CDR3 DNA reads TGTGCCAGCAGCTTAGCGAGAAGGGTGGACACTGAAGCTTTCTTT. This rearrangement joins TRBV7-9 to TRBJ1-1; no clear D. Trimming removed 0 bases from V and 3 bases from J, with 11 bases in between. Germline V CDR1 and CDR2: SEHNR, FQNEAQ (reference sequence). CDR3 length: 15 amino acids.

This clone was detected once. The chain employs TRBV7-9 and TRBJ1-5; D ambiguous. CDR3 length: 14 residues. Trimming removed 0 bases at V and 6 bases at J, with 9 bases between. Per germline, CDR1 SEHNR and CDR2 FQNEAQ (reference sequence). This CDR3 reads CASSLASVAQPQHF. Here the CDR3 DNA reads TGTGCCAGCAGCTTAGCGTCGGTGGCTCAGCCCCAGCATTTT.

The chain uses TRBV11-2 and TRBJ2-5; D perhaps matches TRBD2 (7 bases). The CDR3 is 14 amino acids. The V end was cut by 4 bases, the J end by 1 base, with 10 bases between. Germline CDR1 is SGHAT and CDR2 is FQNNGV. The CDR3 spells CASSWGGGQETQYF. For the CDR3, the DNA is TGTGCCAGCAGCTGGGGGGGCGGCCAAGAGACCCAGTACTTC.

V is TRBV7-2 and J is TRBJ2-5; TRBD1 matches at 9 bases. From germline, CDR1 is SGHTA and CDR2 FQGNSA. The CDR3 has 13 residues. Unmatched junction bases numbered 3, after V lost 5 bases and J lost 5 bases. The CDR3 here is CASSRTGDETQYF. The CDR3 DNA reads TGTGCCAGCAGCAGGACAGGGGATGAGACCCAGTACTTC. Full variable domain (missing parts from reference TRBV7-2 and TRBJ2-5): GAGVSQSPSNKVTEKGKDVELRCDPISGHTALYWYRQSLGQGLEFLIYFQGNSAPDKSGLPSDRFSAERTGGSVSTLTIQRTQQEDSAVYLCASSRTGDETQYFGPGTRLLVL.

The rearrangement joins TRBV30 to TRBJ1-2; D uncertain. CDR1 and CDR2 from the germline V gene are GTSNPN and SVGIG (reference sequence). The CDR3 covers 11 residues. V shed 2 bases and J shed 5 bases, with 6 bases lying between them. The CDR3 region is CAWSTGYGYTF. CDR3 coding DNA: TGTGCCTGGAGTACCGGGTATGGCTACACCTTC. Supplemented by reference TRBV30 and TRBJ1-2, the full variable domain reads SQTIHQWPATLVQPVGSPLSLECTVEGTSNPNLYWYRQAAGRGLQLLFYSVGIGQISSEVPQNLSASRPQDRQFILSSKKLLLSDSGFYLCAWSTGYGYTFGSGTRLTVV.

This clone was seen at least ten times. The chain combines TRBV5-4 with TRBJ2-5; the match to TRBD1 covers 9 bases. After removal of 1 base from V and 5 bases from J, the junction contained 6 bases not matched to a gene. The CDR3 covers 15 residues. The germline gives CDR1 SGHNT, CDR2 YYREEE (reference sequence). The CDR3 bases are TGTGCCAGCAGCTTGAACAGGGGGCGCGGGGAGACCCAGTACTTC. It encodes CASSLNRGRGETQYF. Full variable domain (missing parts from reference TRBV5-4 and TRBJ2-5): ETGVTQSPTHLIKTRGQQVTLRCSSQSGHNTVSWYQQALGQGPQFIFQYYREEENGRGNFPPRFSGLQFPNYSSELNVNALELDDSALYLCASSLNRGRGETQYFGPGTRLLVL.

The chain combines TRBV5-4 with TRBJ1-3; possibly TRBD1 for D (6 bases). The germline V and J ends were trimmed by 4 bases and 0 bases, with 14 bases remaining between them. Germline V gene sequence: CDR1 SGHNT, CDR2 YYREEE (reference sequence). This CDR3 is built from 16 residues. The CDR3 nucleotides read TGTGCCAGCAGCCCGGAGGGGGGGTTCTCTGGAAACACCATATATTTT. It is translated as CASSPEGGFSGNTIYF.

The rearrangement uses TRBV30 and TRBJ1-1, with D perhaps matching TRBD1 (5 bases). V was trimmed by 5 bases and J by 1 base, leaving 14 bases between them. From germline, CDR1 is GTSNPN and CDR2 SVGIG (reference sequence). This CDR3 region has 14 residues. The CDR3 region has the DNA TGTGCCTGGTCATCAGCGACAGCGAACACTGAAGCTTTCTTT. This gives the protein CAWSSATANTEAFF.

The chain has TRBV15 and TRBJ2-1; D remains unclear. This CDR3 region has 13 residues. Germline V gene lookup returns CDR1 LNHNV and CDR2 YYDKDF (reference sequence). Trimming took off 3 bases at V and 6 bases at J, with 9 bases between the two ends. The CDR3 DNA reads as TGTGCCACCAGCAGCTACAGCCTCAATGAGCAGTTCTTC. As protein: CATSSYSLNEQFF.

The chain uses TRBV9 and TRBJ2-2, with no clear D. This CDR3 has 13 amino acids. Trimming took off 4 bases at V and 5 bases at J, with 9 bases between the two ends. The V gene's germline CDR1 is SGDLS and CDR2 YYNGEE. The CDR3 coding sequence is TGTGCCAGCAGCAGACTGGATACCGGGGAGCTGTTTTTT. It yields the protein CASSRLDTGELFF.

This chain links TRBV10-3 with TRBJ2-7; perhaps TRBD1 as D (5 bases). The V end was cut by 4 bases, the J end by 1 base, with 11 bases between. The CDR3 length is 14 residues. Germline V lookup: CDR1 ENHRY, CDR2 SYGVKD. The CDR3 bases are TGTGCCATCAGTGGACAGCCCCAGTCCTACGAGCAGTACTTC. Amino acids: CAISGQPQSYEQYF.

V is TRBV5-1 and J is TRBJ2-7; tentative D call: TRBD2 (6 bases). The CDR3 totals 14 residues. Trimming took off 0 bases at V and 5 bases at J, with 12 bases between the two ends. Germline V lookup: CDR1 SGHRS, CDR2 YFSETQ. The CDR3 sequence is CASSLGSGEDEQYF. The CDR3 coding sequence is TGCGCCAGCAGCTTGGGTTCTGGGGAGGACGAGCAGTACTTC.

The V call is TRBV10-2, the J call TRBJ2-7; D is unresolved. The germline V gene encodes CDR1 WSHSY and CDR2 SAAADI. CDR3 size: 13 residues. V lost 3 bases to trimming and J lost 3 bases, with 9 bases between them. CDR3 nucleotide sequence: TGCGCCAGCAGTGATTCCCTGGGCTACGAGCAGTACTTC. This sequence encodes CASSDSLGYEQYF.

This clone showed up just once. The chain is built from TRBV7-2 and TRBJ2-5; D gene ambiguous. There are 14 residues in the CDR3. Trimming stripped 0 bases from V and 0 bases from J, with 5 bases between. Germline CDR1 reads SGHTA; CDR2 reads FQGNSA. The CDR3 spells CASSLASDQETQYF. For the CDR3, the DNA is TGTGCCAGCAGCTTAGCGTCCGACCAAGAGACCCAGTACTTC.

The chain is built from TRBV2 and TRBJ2-1, with 10 positions matching TRBD1. The CDR3 runs 14 residues. The ends lost 5 bases at V and 7 bases at J; junction bases unmatched: 5. Germline V gene sequence: CDR1 SNHLY, CDR2 FYNNEI. The CDR3 bases are TGTGCCAGCAGTACCGGACAGGGGGAGAATGAGCAGTTCTTC. Translation gives CASSTGQGENEQFF.

The chain links TRBV21-1 to TRBJ2-7. TRBV21-1 is designated a pseudogene. The CDR3 length is 9 residues. The CDR3 DNA follows: TGTGCCAGCAGCAAAAGGAAGTACTTC. Translated, it gives CASSKRKYF.

The CDR3 DNA is TGTGCCAGCAGCCAGGGACACGAAGCTTTCTTT. Protein: CASSQGHEAFF. The chain has TRBV7-8 and TRBJ1-1; D is perhaps TRBD1 (6 bases). CDR1 and CDR2 from the germline V gene are SGHVS and FQNEAQ. The CDR3 contains 11 residues. V lost 5 bases, J lost 8 bases, and 9 bases lay in between.

V and J are TRBV7-3 and TRBJ2-7; 8 bases are shared with TRBD2. With 5 bases clipped from V and 9 bases from J, the junction kept 18 bases outside the gene matches. CDR1 and CDR2 (germline): SGHTA, FQGTGA. The CDR3 consists of 16 residues. DNA for the CDR3: TGTGCCAGCAGCCCCAGCGGGGGCCTAAGTCTCACTGGGCAGTACTTC. Its translation is CASSPSGGLSLTGQYF.

The J gene is TRBJ2-3, the V gene TRBV5-4; TRBD2 aligns across 10 bases. CDR1 is SGHNT, CDR2 YYREEE, per germline (reference sequence). The CDR3 length is 14 residues. J was trimmed by 5 bases and V by 2 bases; bases with no gene match: 2. The CDR3 loop is CASSFLAGVDTQYF. The CDR3 DNA reads TGTGCCAGCAGCTTCCTAGCGGGAGTAGATACGCAGTATTTT.

The V gene is TRBV6-6, the J gene TRBJ2-7, with D tentatively TRBD2 (6 bases). Deletions cut 2 bases from V and 4 bases from J, with 12 bases between. This CDR3 is 14 amino acids long. Germline assignment: CDR1 MNHNY and CDR2 SVGAGI (reference sequence). In nucleotides, the CDR3 is TGTGCCAGCAGTTACGACGCCGGGAGTTACGAGCAGTACTTC. It yields the protein CASSYDAGSYEQYF.

This clone has only one observation. This chain uses TRBV19 with TRBJ1-1; TRBD1 is a possible D gene (5 bases). Germline-derived CDR1 and CDR2 are LNHDA and SQIVND (reference sequence). The CDR3 totals 13 residues. The V end was cut by 6 bases, the J end by 9 bases, with 17 bases between. This CDR3 is CASRKQEGKQAFF. Written as DNA, the CDR3 is TGTGCCAGTAGAAAACAGGAGGGAAAACAAGCTTTCTTT.